Reported below is one TCR beta chain. Its antigen is still unknown. The data were obtained in a study of radiotherapy plus CTLA-4 blockade in lung cancer. Profiling relied on immunoSEQ multiplex PCR, and the TCRdb table lists in-frame clones only, not all of them. This table has more than 65,000 clones, roughly four fifths appearing once. Those with chemo-refractory metastatic non-small-cell lung cancer were treated with focal radiation combined with CTLA-4 blockade using ipilimumab. Study-level findings and limits: Blood saw expansion of tumor-derived TCR clones after radiotherapy plus ipilimumab.

V was pared by 6 bases and J by 0 bases, with 16 bases between. The CDR3 has 15 amino acids. Germline V lookup: CDR1 SQVTM, CDR2 ANQGSEA. V and J are TRBV29-1 and TRBJ2-3; maybe TRBD1 (6 bases). The sample here was peripheral blood, taken from a patient treated with radiotherapy plus ipilimumab. The clonotype was recovered from a human donor with non-small cell lung cancer who had stable disease on radiotherapy plus ipilimumab. CDR3 sequence (DNA): TGCAGCGTGACAGGAGCCGCTACTAGCACAGATACGCAGTATTTT. Its protein is CSVTGAATSTDTQYF.